The T cell receptor (beta chain) described here comes from a study of blood T cell repertoires in COVID-19. Overall study: Material from acute and convalescent COVID-19 was sourced from the United States, Italy and Spain.

A few counts support this clone. The CDR3 is 17 residues long. Germline lookup yields CDR1 LNHNV and CDR2 YYDKDF (reference sequence). Trimming at V came to 3 bases and at J to 2 bases, leaving 5 bases not matched to a gene. Produced via immunoSEQ multiplex PCR; TCRdb's table is partial and in-frame only. The sample consists of 100,000 or so clones, 70% to 90% of them appearing once. The source is a human donor in a cohort sampled during active COVID-19. Sequencing was carried out using peripheral blood. The chain uses TRBV15 and TRBJ1-3, with TRBD1 matching 12 bases. In DNA, the CDR3 is TGTGCCACCAGCAGGAAGGGACAGGGGGCTGCTGGAAACACCATATATTTT. Its translation is CATSRKGQGAAGNTIYF.